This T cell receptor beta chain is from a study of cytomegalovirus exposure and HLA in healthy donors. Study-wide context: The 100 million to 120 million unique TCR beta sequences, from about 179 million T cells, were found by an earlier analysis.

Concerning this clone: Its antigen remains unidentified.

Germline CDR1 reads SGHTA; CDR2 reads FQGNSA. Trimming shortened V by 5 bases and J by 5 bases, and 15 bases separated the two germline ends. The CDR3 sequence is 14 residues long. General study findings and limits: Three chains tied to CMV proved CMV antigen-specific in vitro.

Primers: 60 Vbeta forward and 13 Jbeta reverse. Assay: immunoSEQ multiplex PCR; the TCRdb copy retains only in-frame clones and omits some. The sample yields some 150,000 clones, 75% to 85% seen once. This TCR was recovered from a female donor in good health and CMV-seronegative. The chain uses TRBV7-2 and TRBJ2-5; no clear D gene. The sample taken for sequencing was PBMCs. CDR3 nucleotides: TGTGCCAGCAGCGCGTCTAGGCGTCCGGAGACCCAGTACTTC. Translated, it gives CASSASRRPETQYF.